Listed here are 30 T cell receptor beta chains from one sample, sequenced in a study. Tregs were sorted as CD4+CD25+CD127-/low cells. From the 5' RACE reads, TCRdb called clonotypes with MiXCR, one entry per CDR3 protein. The data contain about 40,000 distinct CDR3 sequences, about a fifth of them singletons. Sequenced material: Tregs sorted from a lymph node. Receptors were obtained from a female donor with breast cancer.

V gene TRBV5-1 combines with J gene TRBJ1-1; D may be TRBD1 (6 bases). Per the germline V gene, CDR1 is SGHRS and CDR2 is YFSETQ. Trimming stripped 7 bases from V and 4 bases from J, with 20 bases between. CDR3 length: 15 residues. The CDR3 bases are TGCGCCAGCGGCATACCAGGGAGGGGGAGCACTGAAGCTTTCTTT. Its protein product is CASGIPGRGSTEAFF.

With regard to this clonotype: This sequence may be a read error, since a much larger clone differs from it by one base. This rearrangement joins TRBV7-9 to TRBJ2-6; TRBD2 is a possible D gene (6 bases). CDR1 is SEHNR and CDR2 is FQNEAQ in the germline V gene (reference sequence). This CDR3 comprises 20 residues. CDR3 amino acids: CASGFLGLGPVSSGANVLTF. CDR3 nucleotide sequence: TGTGCCAGCGGCTTTTTGGGACTGGGCCCGGTGAGCTCTGGGGCCAACGTCCTGACTTTC.

The chain carries TRBV24-1 and TRBJ2-1; 14 nucleotides agree with TRBD2. V was clipped by 4 bases and J by 9 bases; unmatched bases: 7. The CDR3 contains 16 residues. Germline values: CDR1 KGHDR, CDR2 SFDVKD. This CDR3 is CATSDGGLAGALEQFF. For the CDR3, the DNA is TGTGCCACCAGTGACGGGGGACTAGCGGGAGCCCTTGAGCAGTTCTTC.

This clonotype was seen only a few times. Sequence at one end of the junction differs from germline and may be a read error. The rearrangement joins TRBV9 to TRBJ2-1; 7 nucleotides align to TRBD2. Germline CDR1 and CDR2: SGDLS and YYNGEE. This CDR3 spans 14 amino acids. The chain's CDR3 is CASSAGGDYNEQSF. The CDR3 region has the DNA TGTGCCAGCAGCGCTGGGGGGGACTACAATGAGCAGTCCTTC.

This clonotype has at least ten counts. V and J are TRBV7-6 and TRBJ2-3, with 13 bases identical to TRBD2. Germline trimming cut 5 bases from V and 6 bases from J; bases unmatched to any gene: 8. The V gene's germline CDR1 is SGHVS and CDR2 FNYEAQ. The CDR3 contains 16 residues. DNA of the CDR3: TGTGCCAGCAGCCACCGGACTAGCGGGAGTCACGATACGCAGTATTTT. It yields the protein CASSHRTSGSHDTQYF.

Of note for this clonotype: A much larger clonotype is one base distant, so this may be a read error. This rearrangement joins TRBV20-1 to TRBJ2-7; the D is unclear. Trimming removed 1 base from V and 0 bases from J, with 7 bases in between. The CDR3 totals 13 residues. CDR1 DFQATT and CDR2 SNEGSKA come from the germline V gene (reference sequence). CDR3 bases: TGCAGTGCTAGAGTACCAGACTCCTACGAGCAGTACTTC. This encodes CSARVPDSYEQYF.

This clonotype was counted only a few times. The chain recombines TRBV5-1 with TRBJ2-1; no reliable D call. In germline, CDR1 is SGHRS, CDR2 YFSETQ. This CDR3 is 15 amino acids long. V lost 1 base to trimming and J lost 2 bases, with 10 bases between them. The CDR3 DNA reads TGCGCCAGCAGCTTGTTAGGCGGAACCTACAATGAGCAGTTCTTC. Protein: CASSLLGGTYNEQFF.

The sample holds a few counts of this clonotype. V and J are TRBV5-6 and TRBJ1-5, with D uncertain. Trimming took off 0 bases at V and 7 bases at J, with 17 bases between the two ends. Germline V gene data show CDR1 as SGHDT and CDR2 as YYEEEE. This CDR3 is 16 amino acids long. The CDR3 DNA reads as TGTGCCAGCAGCTTGGGAAGCTCCTACTATTTCCAGCCCCAGCATTTT. Translated: CASSLGSSYYFQPQHF.

Of note for this clonotype: A much larger clone differs from this one at a single base, so this may be a read error. The CDR3 does not close with the conserved phenylalanine or tryptophan, likely indicating a read error. The V and J genes are TRBV9 and TRBJ2-1; a possible D gene is TRBD2 (5 bases). Trimming removed 4 bases from V and 4 bases from J, with 15 bases in between. This CDR3 comprises 15 residues. Germline CDR1 SGDLS, CDR2 YYNGEE. The CDR3 nucleotides are TGTGCCAGCAGCCCACACGAGGGAATATACAATGAGCAGTTCCTC. This sequence encodes CASSPHEGIYNEQFL.

Regarding this clonotype: At one boundary the junction diverges from the germline segment, which might be a read error. The chain carries TRBV12-3 or TRBV12-4 and TRBJ1-5; 10 nucleotides line up with TRBD1. This CDR3 comprises 15 residues. The CDR3 spells CAGSSSDRGVQPQHF. CDR3 coding DNA: TGTGCCGGCAGTTCGTCGGACAGGGGGGTTCAGCCCCAGCATTTT.

The chain has TRBV4-1 and TRBJ1-1; no firm D call. The CDR3 consists of 17 residues. V was pared by 1 base and J by 4 bases, with 19 bases between. The germline CDR1 and CDR2 sequences are MGHRA and YSYEKL. CDR3 region: CASSQGNRGRTVTEAFF. In DNA form, the CDR3 reads TGCGCCAGCAGCCAAGGCAATCGGGGTAGGACGGTCACTGAAGCTTTCTTT.

This clonotype is medium-sized. The rearrangement links TRBV5-6 to TRBJ2-1, with a possible D match to TRBD2 (6 bases). V was trimmed by 0 bases and J by 13 bases, leaving 11 bases between them. Germline CDR1 and CDR2: SGHDT and YYEEEE. The length of the CDR3 is 12 residues. CDR3 DNA: TGTGCCAGCAGCTTGGGTTCCGGGAGCCAGTTCTTC. Its protein product is CASSLGSGSQFF. Based on the CDR3 plus reference TRBV5-6 and TRBJ2-1, the full variable domain is DAGVTQSPTHLIKTRGQQVTLRCSPKSGHDTVSWYQQALGQGPQFIFQYYEEEERQRGNFPDRFSGHQFPNYSSELNVNALLLGDSALYLCASSLGSGSQFFGPGTRLTVL.

V gene TRBV2 combines with J gene TRBJ2-3; tentative D call: TRBD1 (5 bases). This CDR3 contains 15 residues. V was shortened by 3 bases and J by 0 bases, with 10 bases between the two germline ends. Germline V gene data show CDR1 as SNHLY and CDR2 as FYNNEI. The CDR3: CASSDRQLSTDTQYF. DNA of the CDR3: TGTGCCAGCAGTGACCGACAGCTTAGCACAGATACGCAGTATTTT.

This clonotype was recorded at least ten times. V gene TRBV4-1 combines with J gene TRBJ2-7; weak D call: TRBD1 (5 bases). CDR3 length equals 15 residues. Deletions cut 1 base from V and 2 bases from J, with 12 bases between. Germline CDR1 and CDR2: MGHRA and YSYEKL. This CDR3 reads CASSQAGPGPYEQYF. In DNA form, the CDR3 reads TGCGCCAGCAGCCAAGCCGGGCCAGGGCCCTACGAGCAGTACTTC.

This clonotype was counted ten times or more. This sequence joins TRBV28 and TRBJ1-6; 10 positions match TRBD1. V shed 1 base, J shed 5 bases, and the junction held 17 bases outside the gene matches. Germline assignment: CDR1 MDHEN and CDR2 SYDVKM. This CDR3 has 21 amino acids. Written as DNA, the CDR3 is TGTGCCAGCAGTTTATCATGGGGGACAGGGGTTCCTCCCGTTCATAATTCACCCCTCCACTTT. Translated: CASSLSWGTGVPPVHNSPLHF.

A note on this clonotype: This may be a read error, as it is one base from a much larger clone. This chain links TRBV6-1 with TRBJ2-7, with a possible D match to TRBD1 (6 bases). CDR3 length: 16 amino acids. The V and J ends lost 8 bases and 2 bases respectively, with 22 bases between them. The germline V gene has CDR1 MNHNS and CDR2 SASEGT. CDR3 loop: CASGKSDRPSPYEQYF. The CDR3 DNA is TGTGCCAGCGGTAAATCAGACAGGCCCAGTCCCTACGAGCAGTACTTC.

This clonotype was detected only once. The rearrangement uses TRBV14 and TRBJ2-1; 7 bases are a match to TRBD2. Germline-derived CDR1 and CDR2 are SGHDN and FVKESK. Losses at the gene ends were 3 bases for V and 10 bases for J; bases not matched to a gene: 15. This CDR3 contains 16 residues. The CDR3 region has the DNA TGTGCCAGCAGCCACTTCCCAGCGGGAAGGTATTTAGAGCAGTTCTTC. It yields the protein CASSHFPAGRYLEQFF.

This clonotype is medium-sized (0.01 to 0.1%) by share. The CDR3 region has the DNA TGTGCCAGCAGCCGACTACAGAACACTGAAGCTTTCTTT. Translated: CASSRLQNTEAFF. V is TRBV28 and J is TRBJ1-1; D gene uncertain. Germline V gene data show CDR1 as MDHEN and CDR2 as SYDVKM. CDR3 size: 13 residues. V was cut by 6 bases and J by 1 base, with 9 bases left in between.

In its sample, this clonotype was seen many times. The rearrangement uses TRBV6-5 and TRBJ2-3, with TRBD2 matching over 12 bases. This CDR3 comprises 15 residues. V was pared by 5 bases and J by 4 bases, with 4 bases of the junction left unmatched. The germline V gene encodes CDR1 MNHEY and CDR2 SVGAGI. The CDR3 nucleotides read TGTGCCAGCAGTCCGACTAGCGGGAGCTCAGATACGCAGTATTTT. Translated: CASSPTSGSSDTQYF.

On this clonotype itself: With a much larger clone just one base away, this may be a read error. V and J are TRBV7-3 and TRBJ2-1; D ambiguous. Germline lookup yields CDR1 SGHTA and CDR2 FQGTGA. CDR3 length equals 15 residues. CDR3 coding DNA: TGTTCCAGCAGTGGTGCGGAAACCTCCTACAATGAGCAGTTCTTC. Its protein is CSSSGAETSYNEQFF.

Concerning this clonotype itself: One end of the junction is discordant with germline, which a read error may explain. The genes are TRBV20-1 and TRBJ2-7; 10 positions match TRBD2. The CDR3 sequence is 14 residues long. In germline, CDR1 is DFQATT, CDR2 SNEGSKA (reference sequence). CDR3 region: CGARGGTSVYEQYF. The CDR3 coding sequence is TGCGGTGCTAGAGGTGGGACTAGCGTTTACGAGCAGTACTTC.

The table lists this clonotype with a few counts. The genes are TRBV13 and TRBJ2-5; 14 bases line up with TRBD2. The CDR3 runs 17 residues. Germline-derived CDR1 and CDR2 are PRHDT and FYEKMQ (reference sequence). V was pared by 3 bases and J by 4 bases, with 7 bases of the junction left unmatched. The CDR3 here is CASSLGLAGAIGETQYF. The CDR3 coding sequence is TGTGCCAGCAGCTTGGGACTAGCGGGAGCTATCGGAGAGACCCAGTACTTC. Full variable domain (rest looked up from reference TRBV13 and TRBJ2-5): AAGVIQSPRHLIKEKRETATLKCYPIPRHDTVYWYQQGPGQDPQFLISFYEKMQSDKGSIPDRFSAQQFSDYHSELNMSSLELGDSALYFCASSLGLAGAIGETQYFGPGTRLLVL.

In its sample, this clonotype was seen a few times. V usage is TRBV28 and J usage is TRBJ1-4; tentatively, D is TRBD1 (5 bases). The CDR3 runs to 12 residues. From germline, CDR1 is MDHEN and CDR2 SYDVKM. Trimming left V 4 bases short and J 5 bases short, with 5 bases between. CDR3 in DNA: TGTGCCAGCAGTTGGGGGAATGAAAAACTGTTTTTT. It specifies CASSWGNEKLFF.

Comments on this clonotype: This clone may be a read error of a much larger clone one base away. The V call is TRBV5-1, the J call TRBJ1-5; D call uncertain. Germline lookup yields CDR1 SGHRS and CDR2 YFSETQ. CDR3 length equals 15 residues. The CDR3 protein is CASSYEPLGNRPQHF. The CDR3 region has the DNA TGCGCCAGCAGTTATGAGCCGCTCGGCAATCGGCCCCAGCATTTT.

The table lists this clonotype with many counts. The chain combines TRBV29-1 with TRBJ1-4, with unresolved D. This CDR3 is 13 amino acids long. V was cut by 7 bases and J by 6 bases, with 15 bases left in between. Germline assignment: CDR1 SQVTM and CDR2 ANQGSEA. CDR3 in DNA: TGCAGCGCCGGACGGCGAGGAGATGAAAAACTGTTTTTT. Translating gives CSAGRRGDEKLFF.

For this clonotype: A much larger clone lies one base from this, so it may be a read error. The rearrangement links TRBV29-1 to TRBJ2-4; D might be TRBD2 (5 bases). This CDR3 is built from 14 residues. Germline values: CDR1 SQVTM, CDR2 ANQGSEA. The CDR3 is CGAQWSPEADIQYF. The CDR3 DNA reads TGCGGCGCACAATGGAGTCCGGAGGCTGACATTCAGTACTTC.

This clonotype was observed a handful of times. Just one base apart from a much larger clone, this may be a read error. The chain combines TRBV6-1 with TRBJ1-1; a weak D match, TRBD1 (6 bases). There are 14 residues in the CDR3. The V gene's germline CDR1 is MNHNS and CDR2 SASEGT. The CDR3 here is CTIKDSYMNTEAFF. DNA of the CDR3: TGTACCATCAAGGACAGTTATATGAACACTGAAGCTTTCTTT.

This clonotype was observed at least ten times. The chain combines TRBV7-3 with TRBJ2-1; D remains unclear. Deletions cut 5 bases from V and 3 bases from J, with 8 bases between. The CDR3 loop spans 13 amino acids. Germline assignment: CDR1 SGHTA and CDR2 FQGTGA. The CDR3 reads CASSGPGYNEQFF. CDR3 sequence (DNA): TGTGCCAGCAGCGGACCCGGCTACAATGAGCAGTTCTTC.

This clonotype was seen only a few times. The chain carries TRBV5-1 and TRBJ2-7; 8 bases map to TRBD1. CDR1 and CDR2 (germline): SGHRS, YFSETQ. J gave up 4 bases and V 4 bases, and 10 bases lay outside the gene matches. This CDR3 has 15 residues. This CDR3 is CASSAGQVGEYEQYF. CDR3 DNA: TGCGCCAGCAGCGCGGGACAGGTTGGCGAGTACGAGCAGTACTTC.

The rearrangement links TRBV29-1 to TRBJ2-1, with TRBD1 identical over 10 bases. Per germline, CDR1 SQVTM and CDR2 ANQGSEA. Trimming took 4 bases from V and 6 from J; bases not matched to a gene: 3. The CDR3 is 13 amino acids. DNA of the CDR3: TGCAGCGTTGTGGGACAGGGGTTCAATGAGCAGTTCTTC. The encoded protein is CSVVGQGFNEQFF.